The 3 T cell receptor beta chains in this list originate from one sample, sequenced in a study of T cells in women clearing cervical HPV infection. Sequenced by immunoSEQ multiplex PCR; TCRdb stores in-frame clones only, minus some. Seen in this sample are roughly 40,000 clones; the ten most common clones hold approximately 1.2%. The sequencing sample was made of blood buffy coat. The receptors here all came from a woman between 18 and 69 years old with a cervical HPV16 infection that either progressed to CIN3+ or cleared (not recorded which).

As for this clone: The read gets to within 3 residues of the CDR3 end, and the germline J gene fills in the rest. The genes are TRBV19 and TRBJ1-4; 8 nucleotides match TRBD1. V lost 5 bases to trimming and J lost 4 bases; unmatched junction nucleotides: 6. Germline CDR1 is LNHDA and CDR2 is SQIVND (reference sequence). CDR3 length: 15 residues. The CDR3: CASSVQTGVNEKLFF. The CDR3 bases that were read are TGTGCCAGTAGTGTACAGACAGGGGTTAATGAAAAA.

As for this clone: The read gets to within 3 residues of the CDR3 end, and the germline J gene fills in the rest. The chain joins TRBV19 to TRBJ2-3; D may correspond to TRBD1 or TRBD2 (6 bases each). This CDR3 comprises 16 residues. Trimming removed 5 bases at V and 3 bases at J, with 18 bases between. CDR1 LNHDA and CDR2 SQIVND come from the germline V gene (reference sequence). The CDR3 spells CASSASRGGKTDTQYF. The part of the CDR3 DNA that was read is TGTGCCAGTAGTGCTTCCAGGGGCGGGAAAACAGATACG.

In regard to this clone: The read ends 3 residues before the CDR3 terminus; that terminus is restored from the germline J gene. The V call is TRBV10-1, the J call TRBJ2-2; 9 positions match TRBD2. There are 14 residues in the CDR3. V lost 5 bases to trimming and J lost 7 bases; unmatched junction nucleotides: 5. Per germline, CDR1 WNHNN and CDR2 SYGVQD (reference sequence). The CDR3 bases that were read are TGCGCCAGCAGTCCTAGCGGGACGGGCGGGGAG. Amino acid sequence: CASSPSGTGGE. The complete CDR3 reads CASSPSGTGGELFF.